This T cell receptor beta chain emerged from a study of blood T cell repertoires in COVID-19 (TCRdb year 2020). The study in broad terms: Samples from collaborators originated in the United States, Italy and Spain and spanned both the acute and convalescent phases of COVID-19. The dataset comprised deeply sampled blood TCRbeta repertoires from subjects exposed to, actively infected with, or recovered from COVID-19. The repertoires were released in a freely available public database intended as a resource for research on the immune response to SARS-CoV-2. Nearly every sample came with metadata listing a de-identified subject ID, COVID-19 status, age in years and sex. Where HLA class I and class II types were available, the types were taken from metadata supplied by the sample provider, not from assay-based typing. Samples were obtained from the ongoing ImmuneRACE study (first 160 participants) and from approximately 1,200 subjects provided by 6 global collaborators. The material from the prospective study consisted of cDNA or gDNA derived from T cells, B-cell-depleted T cells, or PBMCs.

The CDR3 numbers 14 residues from cysteine through phenylalanine. This entry keeps only the CDR3 DNA: 42 bases, framed from base 1. The CDR1 and CDR2 encoded by the germline V gene (reference sequence) are GTSNPN and SVGIG. Germline trimming amounts to 2 bases on V and 2 bases on J, with 2 as the count of junction bases outside the gene matches. As for this clone: Its antigen specificity is not known. Base qualities are missing; no much larger clone stands one base away.

Each collaborating institution followed its own protocols to collect whole blood in K2EDTA tubes. For TCRbeta analysis, collaborators shipped samples as frozen whole blood, isolated PBMCs, or DNA extracted from either of those sample types. Beyond this particular receptor, the publication reports: The quantity of clinical and demographic metadata differed by source and by participant and was supplied without curation.

TCRbeta CDR3 regions were amplified from genomic DNA using the immunoSEQ Assay, a bias-controlled multiplex PCR. The paper's data handling went like this. The number of nucleated cells in each sample was estimated by amplification of reference gene primers within the assay. Sequence reads were collapsed and filtered to measure the absolute abundance of every unique TCRbeta CDR3 rearrangement. For each sample, productive Simpson clonality was calculated as the square root of Simpson's diversity index across productive rearrangements. TCRdb's version of the immuneACCESS table is confined to in-frame rearrangements and falls short of the full clone set. An unresolved V gene accounts for under half of the shortfall where checked; the remainder is of unknown origin. V, J and clone size are those of that table, while D and trimming were read from the DNA. Present in this sample are a few hundred thousand clones, about nine tenths of which were seen just once. The top ten hold around 2% of the sample.

The sequencing input was peripheral blood. The rearranged chain carries TRBV30 and TRBJ2-3; a stretch of 9 junction bases matches TRBD2. The TCR was taken from a man aged 50 to 59 with acute or convalescent COVID-19. The nucleotides read TGTGCCTGGAGTTTAGCGGGGGCCACAGATACGCAGTATTTT. It encodes CAWSLAGATDTQYF.